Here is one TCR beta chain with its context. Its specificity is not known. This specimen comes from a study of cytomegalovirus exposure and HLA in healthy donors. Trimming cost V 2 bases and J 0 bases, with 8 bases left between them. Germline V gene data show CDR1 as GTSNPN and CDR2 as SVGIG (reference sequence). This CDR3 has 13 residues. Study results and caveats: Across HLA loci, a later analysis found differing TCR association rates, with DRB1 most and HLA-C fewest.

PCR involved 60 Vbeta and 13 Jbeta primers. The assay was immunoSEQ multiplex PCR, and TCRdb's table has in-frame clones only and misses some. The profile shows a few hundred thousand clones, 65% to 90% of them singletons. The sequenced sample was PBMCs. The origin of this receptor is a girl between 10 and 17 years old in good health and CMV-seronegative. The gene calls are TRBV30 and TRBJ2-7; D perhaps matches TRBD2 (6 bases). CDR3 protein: CAWSPGVSYEQYF. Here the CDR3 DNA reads TGTGCCTGGAGTCCGGGGGTCTCCTACGAGCAGTACTTC.